Presented here are 8 T cell receptor beta chains from one specimen sequenced in a study of a mutant IDH1 vaccine in newly diagnosed glioma. These receptors are not linked to any known antigen. Described time point: week 11, during vaccination. Every vaccination contained 300 ug of the mutant IDH1 20-mer peptide and was paired with topical imiquimod. The data were produced by immunoSEQ multiplex PCR, yet TCRdb's version contains in-frame clones alone and is incomplete. The data hold some 120,000 clones, with around 80% observed a single time. Here the sequenced sample was PBMCs, taken from a glioma patient whose treatment included an IDH1 peptide vaccine. All receptors come from a man aged 40-55 years with glioma.

This chain links TRBV27 with TRBJ2-6; TRBD1 might be the D (6 bases). Germline assignment: CDR1 MNHEY and CDR2 SMNVEV (reference sequence). CDR3 size: 14 residues. Trimming removed 7 bases from V and 12 bases from J, with 19 bases in between. Here the CDR3 reads CASKGAGASPVLTF. The CDR3, as DNA: TGTGCCAGCAAGGGCGCAGGGGCTTCTCCCGTCCTGACTTTC.

The CDR3 loop reads CASSSTETTYEQYF. For the CDR3, the DNA is TGTGCCAGCAGCTCAACGGAAACTACCTACGAGCAGTACTTC. The rearrangement joins TRBV5-6 to TRBJ2-7; D not certain. The CDR3 consists of 14 residues. Trimming removed 3 bases from V and 2 bases from J, with 12 bases in between. Looked up from germline, CDR1 is SGHDT and CDR2 is YYEEEE.

The chain joins TRBV7-6 to TRBJ2-3; 10 positions match TRBD2. The CDR3 consists of 17 residues. Germline CDR1 and CDR2: SGHVS and FNYEAQ. J gave up 4 bases and V 1 base, and 8 bases lay outside the gene matches. The chain's CDR3 is CASSLGLQREGSDTQYF. The CDR3 DNA reads as TGTGCCAGCAGCTTAGGGCTCCAGCGGGAGGGGTCAGATACGCAGTATTTT.

The chain combines TRBV19 with TRBJ1-4, with D unresolved. V was trimmed by 3 bases and J by 0 bases, leaving 5 bases between them. The CDR3 loop spans 14 amino acids. From germline, CDR1 is LNHDA and CDR2 SQIVND (reference sequence). The DNA for the CDR3 is TGTGCCAGTAGTATCTCCCCAACTAATGAAAAACTGTTTTTT. Amino acid sequence: CASSISPTNEKLFF.

The gene calls are TRBV29-1 and TRBJ1-1, with 7 bases matching TRBD1. Germline assignment: CDR1 SQVTM and CDR2 ANQGSEA. The length of the CDR3 is 14 residues. With V trimmed by 8 bases and J by 2 bases, 11 bases remained unmatched. In DNA, the CDR3 is TGCAGCTACTGGGGGGACAGACTTAACACTGAAGCTTTCTTT. The encoded protein is CSYWGDRLNTEAFF.

The genes are TRBV5-6 and TRBJ2-7; TRBD2 matches 9 bases. V was pared by 4 bases and J by 2 bases, with 7 bases of the junction left unmatched. The CDR3 loop spans 15 amino acids. Germline V gene data show CDR1 as SGHDT and CDR2 as YYEEEE. CDR3 region: CASSDWTSVAYEQYF. For the CDR3, the DNA is TGTGCCAGCAGCGACTGGACTAGCGTCGCCTACGAGCAGTACTTC.

This chain uses TRBV18 with TRBJ2-5, with unresolved D. The CDR3 contains 12 residues. The V gene lost 3 bases and the J gene lost 5 bases, with 7 bases spanning the gap. Per the germline V gene, CDR1 is KGHSH and CDR2 is LQKENI. The CDR3 here is CASSPLPETQYF. CDR3 DNA sequence: TGTGCCAGCTCACCTCTCCCGGAGACCCAGTACTTC.

This chain joins TRBV7-2 and TRBJ2-3; 7 positions agree with TRBD2. The V gene end was trimmed by 2 bases and the J gene end by 5 bases; junction bases not matched to a gene: 10. This CDR3 contains 16 residues. CDR1 and CDR2 from the germline V gene are SGHTA and FQGNSA. The CDR3 spells CASSLWEGRYEDTQYF. DNA of the CDR3: TGTGCCAGCAGCTTATGGGAGGGGCGTTACGAAGATACGCAGTATTTT.